This TCR beta chain was sequenced in a study of early T cells in non-severe SARS-CoV-2 infection. Study background: Chains from this unsorted whole-blood bulk RNA could not be paired.

This clonotype was counted many times. Each CDR3 protein is one row after TCRdb ran MiXCR on the 5' RACE reads. The sample yields 20,000 to 30,000 distinct CDR3 sequences, less than 5% seen once. Germline-derived CDR1 and CDR2 are DFQATT and SNEGSKA (reference sequence). J was trimmed by 2 bases and V by 0 bases; bases with no gene match: 8. This CDR3 spans 16 amino acids. V usage is TRBV20-1 and J usage is TRBJ2-3; TRBD2 matches at 7 bases. Sequences were obtained from whole blood. The clonotype originates from an adult who was a healthcare worker with PCR-confirmed SARS-CoV-2 infection or an uninfected control (not recorded which). In nucleotides, the CDR3 is TGCAGTGCTAGAGATAGAACTAGCGAATACACAGATACGCAGTATTTT. Translated: CSARDRTSEYTDTQYF.